A selection of T cell receptor beta chains follows, all from one sample in a study of T cells after yellow fever vaccination. TCRdb re-called the 5' RACE reads through MiXCR, storing one row per CDR3 protein. Among 250,000 or so distinct CDR3 sequences listed, about 7% were seen once. The source was CD4+ T cells sorted from PBMCs, collected on the day of the yellow fever booster vaccination. These receptors were taken from a man aged 25 to 45 who received the YFV17D yellow fever vaccine. Each CDR3 is given with its conserved first and last residue. The D gene is left open where the match is weak. Where a row states a size, it is once, few, many or the class of an expanded clone; other rows omit it.

cdr3_aa: CSASGSGAYEQYF; cdr3_nt: TGCAGCGCCTCGGGTAGCGGGGCCTACGAGCAGTACTTC; j_call: TRBJ2-7; d_call: TRBD2; clone_size: .; v_call: TRBV29-1
cdr3_aa: CSARDLLGRDSGTYF; cdr3_nt: TGCAGTGCTAGAGACCTGCTTGGGCGTGATAGCGGGACTTACTTC; j_call: TRBJ2-5; d_call: TRBD2; clone_size: .; v_call: TRBV20-1
cdr3_aa: CSASRFGGISYNEQFF; cdr3_nt: TGCAGTGCTAGTAGATTTGGGGGGATCTCCTACAATGAGCAGTTCTTC; j_call: TRBJ2-1; d_call: .; clone_size: .; v_call: TRBV20-1
cdr3_aa: CASSFPRQGRENYGYTF; cdr3_nt: TGTGCCAGCAGCTTCCCCCGCCAGGGGAGGGAAAACTATGGCTACACCTTC; j_call: TRBJ1-2; d_call: .; clone_size: many; v_call: TRBV7-8
cdr3_aa: CASSLGGALTQETQYF; cdr3_nt: TGCGCCAGCAGCTTGGGAGGAGCTCTAACCCAAGAGACCCAGTACTTC; j_call: TRBJ2-5; d_call: .; clone_size: many; v_call: TRBV5-1
cdr3_aa: CASNLDNDYEQYF; cdr3_nt: TGCGCCAGCAATCTGGACAACGACTACGAGCAGTACTTC; j_call: TRBJ2-7; d_call: .; clone_size: many; v_call: TRBV5-1
cdr3_aa: CASSFRGGVGTYEQYF; cdr3_nt: TGTGCCAGCAGCTTCCGCGGGGGGGTAGGAACCTACGAGCAGTACTTC; j_call: TRBJ2-7; d_call: TRBD2; clone_size: few; v_call: TRBV28
cdr3_aa: CSAQSPDTQYF; cdr3_nt: TGCAGTGCCCAGTCCCCGGATACGCAGTATTTT; j_call: TRBJ2-3; d_call: .; clone_size: many; v_call: TRBV20-1
cdr3_aa: CASSLFGGQTTTDTQYF; cdr3_nt: TGTGCCAGCAGCTTATTCGGCGGCCAAACTACAACAGATACGCAGTATTTT; j_call: TRBJ2-3; d_call: .; clone_size: many; v_call: TRBV7-2
cdr3_aa: CASSLAQEGYEQYF; cdr3_nt: TGCGCCAGCAGCTTGGCCCAGGAGGGTTACGAGCAGTACTTC; j_call: TRBJ2-7; d_call: .; clone_size: .; v_call: TRBV5-1
cdr3_aa: CSASGRLAGGLNTGELFF; cdr3_nt: TGCAGTGCTAGTGGGCGACTAGCGGGAGGGCTTAACACCGGGGAGCTGTTTTTT; j_call: TRBJ2-2; d_call: TRBD2; clone_size: few; v_call: TRBV20-1
cdr3_aa: CSASLVATQYF; cdr3_nt: TGCAGCGCCTCGTTGGTAGCTACGCAGTATTTT; j_call: TRBJ2-3; d_call: .; clone_size: .; v_call: TRBV29-1
cdr3_aa: CSVWGNTEAFF; cdr3_nt: TGCAGCGTTTGGGGGAACACTGAAGCTTTCTTT; j_call: TRBJ1-1; d_call: .; clone_size: many; v_call: TRBV29-1
cdr3_aa: CASRRILAGYEQYF; cdr3_nt: TGTGCCAGCCGTAGGATACTTGCCGGATACGAGCAGTACTTC; j_call: TRBJ2-7; d_call: .; clone_size: .; v_call: TRBV13
cdr3_aa: CASSYSPSGANVLTF; cdr3_nt: TGTGCCAGCAGTTACTCCCCGTCTGGGGCCAACGTCCTGACTTTC; j_call: TRBJ2-6; d_call: .; clone_size: few; v_call: TRBV6-5
cdr3_aa: CASSLRVLETQYF; cdr3_nt: TGTGCCAGCAGTTTAAGAGTTCTGGAGACCCAGTACTTC; j_call: TRBJ2-5; d_call: .; clone_size: few; v_call: TRBV27
cdr3_aa: CATSEDASGNTIYF; cdr3_nt: TGTGCCACCAGCGAGGACGCCTCTGGAAACACCATATATTTT; j_call: TRBJ1-3; d_call: .; clone_size: many; v_call: TRBV15
cdr3_aa: CASSYAALQETQYF; cdr3_nt: TGTGCCAGCAGTTACGCTGCCCTCCAAGAGACCCAGTACTTC; j_call: TRBJ2-5; d_call: .; clone_size: many; v_call: TRBV6-5
cdr3_aa: CASGRGNTEAFF; cdr3_nt: TGCGCCAGCGGCCGGGGTAACACTGAAGCTTTCTTT; j_call: TRBJ1-1; d_call: .; clone_size: many; v_call: TRBV5-1
cdr3_aa: CSARVASGSTDTQYF; cdr3_nt: TGCAGTGCTAGAGTTGCTAGCGGGAGTACAGATACGCAGTATTTT; j_call: TRBJ2-3; d_call: TRBD2; clone_size: .; v_call: TRBV20-1
cdr3_aa: CASSLRDGRTDTQYF; cdr3_nt: TGTGCCAGCAGCTTAAGGGACGGTCGCACAGATACGCAGTATTTT; j_call: TRBJ2-3; d_call: .; clone_size: .; v_call: TRBV7-9
cdr3_aa: CASSFSGGGQETQYF; cdr3_nt: TGCGCCAGCAGCTTCAGCGGAGGGGGCCAAGAGACCCAGTACTTC; j_call: TRBJ2-5; d_call: .; clone_size: many; v_call: TRBV5-1